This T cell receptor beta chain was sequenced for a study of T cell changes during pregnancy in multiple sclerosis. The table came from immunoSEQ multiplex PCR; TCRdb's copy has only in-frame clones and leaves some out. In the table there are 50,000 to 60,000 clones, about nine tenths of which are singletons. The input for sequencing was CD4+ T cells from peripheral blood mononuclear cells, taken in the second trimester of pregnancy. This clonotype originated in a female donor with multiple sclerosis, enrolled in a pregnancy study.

CDR3 in DNA: TGTGCCAGCAGCTTCAGACTAGTCAATGAGCAGTTCTTC. This encodes CASSFRLVNEQFF. The rearrangement joins TRBV7-9 to TRBJ2-1, with TRBD2 as a possible D gene (6 bases). The germline gives CDR1 SEHNR, CDR2 FQNEAQ (reference sequence). V lost 3 bases and J lost 6, with 9 bases in between. The CDR3 covers 13 residues.